These 23 T cell receptor beta chains were sequenced from one sample in a study of OX40 agonist ivuxolimab in advanced cancers. The protocol used for the library was the immunoSEQ multiplex PCR assay. Held by TCRdb, this immuneACCESS table contains in-frame sequences only and omits some clones. Under half of the omission traces to an unresolved V gene where checked; the cause of the rest is unknown. For this sample there are 20,000 or so clones; roughly four fifths appear just once. Approximately 15% of the sample comes from the top ten. Sequenced material: CD4+ or CD8+ T cells sorted from blood, taken in a trial of the OX40 agonist ivuxolimab. The receptors come from an adult with an advanced solid tumor such as melanoma, head and neck, liver or kidney cancer.

The chain employs TRBV7-2 and TRBJ2-7; the match to TRBD1 covers 10 bases. CDR3 size: 14 residues. The germline CDR1 and CDR2 sequences are SGHTA and FQGNSA. After removal of 5 bases from V and 7 bases from J, the junction contained 8 bases not matched to a gene. Here the CDR3 reads CASSRSTGGGEQYF. DNA of the CDR3: TGTGCCAGCAGCCGATCGACAGGGGGCGGGGAGCAGTACTTC.

This sequence joins TRBV6-4 and TRBJ1-5; TRBD1 agrees at 7 bases. This CDR3 region has 13 residues. After removal of 4 bases from V and 7 bases from J, the junction contained 4 bases not matched to a gene. Looked up from germline, CDR1 is MRHNA and CDR2 is SNTAGT. This chain's CDR3 is CASSAQGGQPQHF. CDR3 bases: TGTGCCAGCAGTGCCCAGGGGGGACAGCCCCAGCATTTT.

V and J are TRBV7-2 and TRBJ2-3; maybe TRBD2 (5 bases). Trimming shortened V by 0 bases and J by 5 bases, and 6 bases separated the two germline ends. Germline CDR1 reads SGHTA; CDR2 reads FQGNSA. The CDR3 length is 13 residues. CDR3 sequence (DNA): TGTGCCAGCAGCTTAGCGCGGGTAGATACGCAGTATTTT. This gives the protein CASSLARVDTQYF.

The rearrangement joins TRBV18 to TRBJ2-7; 7 positions agree with TRBD1. Looked up from germline, CDR1 is KGHSH and CDR2 is LQKENI. The V segment lost 0 bases and the J segment 3 bases; nucleotides outside the gene matches: 2. The CDR3 extends over 14 amino acids. CDR3 sequence (DNA): TGTGCCAGCTCACCACCGACAGGGAACTACGAGCAGTACTTC. Translated: CASSPPTGNYEQYF.

This clone was counted between two and nine times. The chain is built from TRBV11-2 and TRBJ2-7, with D perhaps TRBD2 (6 bases). Germline values: CDR1 SGHAT, CDR2 FQNNGV. The CDR3 length is 15 residues. V dropped 1 base and J dropped 9 bases, with 19 bases sitting between them. CDR3 residues: CASSLGGAGIGRQYF. CDR3 coding DNA: TGTGCCAGCAGCTTAGGAGGCGCGGGGATTGGTCGGCAGTACTTC. Variable domain in full (rest from reference TRBV11-2 and TRBJ2-7): EAGVAQSPRYKIIEKRQSVAFWCNPISGHATLYWYQQILGQGPKLLIQFQNNGVVDDSQLPKDRFSAERLKGVDSTLKIQPAKLEDSAVYLCASSLGGAGIGRQYFGPGTRLTVT.

This clone has just a few counts. The chain carries TRBV9 and TRBJ1-6, with 9 bases lining up with TRBD1. CDR3 length: 17 amino acids. Germline V CDR1 and CDR2: SGDLS, YYNGEE. After removal of 3 bases from V and 8 bases from J, the junction contained 12 bases not matched to a gene. The CDR3 coding sequence is TGTGCCAGCAGCGCCATTGGGACAGGGACAGGTCATTCACCCCTCCACTTT. It is translated as CASSAIGTGTGHSPLHF.

This sequence joins TRBV10-3 and TRBJ2-2, with 8 nucleotides matching TRBD1. The CDR3 runs 15 residues. Germline-derived CDR1 and CDR2 are ENHRY and SYGVKD. J lost 0 bases, V lost 9 bases, and 6 bases had no gene match. CDR3 nucleotides: TGTGCCATGCGGACAGGGCCGGCGAACACCGGGGAGCTGTTTTTT. It yields the protein CAMRTGPANTGELFF.

The CDR3 reads CASSRGVGIGLAGVYGQYF. Written as DNA, the CDR3 is TGTGCCAGCAGTCGCGGGGTCGGAATAGGGCTAGCGGGAGTATATGGGCAGTATTTT. This chain connects TRBV28 to TRBJ2-3, with 10 bases identical to TRBD2. Germline CDR1 and CDR2: MDHEN and SYDVKM. Trimming removed 5 bases from V and 11 bases from J; junction bases left unmatched: 25. This CDR3 is 19 amino acids long.

The chain carries TRBV19 and TRBJ2-5; 8 bases match TRBD2. Germline CDR1 reads LNHDA; CDR2 reads SQIVND (reference sequence). The CDR3 covers 13 residues. V was pared by 5 bases and J by 6 bases, with 5 bases of the junction left unmatched. DNA of the CDR3: TGTGCCAGTAGTGTCACGGGGGGGAAGACCCAGTACTTC. This translates into CASSVTGGKTQYF.

The rearrangement uses TRBV19 and TRBJ2-2, with TRBD2 identical over 14 bases. V was clipped by 9 bases and J by 8 bases; unmatched bases: 11. CDR1 is LNHDA, CDR2 SQIVND, per germline (reference sequence). CDR3 size: 16 residues. The CDR3 protein is CASMRTSGRISGELFF. CDR3 DNA sequence: TGTGCCAGCATGAGGACTAGCGGGAGGATAAGTGGGGAGCTGTTTTTT.

The chain employs TRBV9 and TRBJ2-7; D ambiguous. The CDR3 runs 13 residues. CDR1 is SGDLS and CDR2 is YYNGEE in the germline V gene. Trimming left V 3 bases short and J 4 bases short, with 11 bases between. The CDR3 region is CASSAPDGYEQYF. The CDR3 nucleotides read TGTGCCAGCAGCGCTCCGGACGGTTACGAGCAGTACTTC. The variable domain in full, completed from reference TRBV9 and TRBJ2-7, reads DSGVTQTPKHLITATGQRVTLRCSPRSGDLSVYWYQQSLDQGLQFLIQYYNGEERAKGNILERFSAQQFPDLHSELNLSSLELGDSALYFCASSAPDGYEQYFGPGTRLTVT.

The V call is TRBV28, the J call TRBJ2-6; the match to TRBD2 covers 11 bases. Trimming cost V 3 bases and J 1 base; bases outside gene matches: 11. CDR1 and CDR2 from the germline V gene are MDHEN and SYDVKM. CDR3 length: 20 amino acids. Written as DNA, the CDR3 is TGTGCCAGCAGTTTGAGGTGGCCTAGCGGGAGGCTATCTGGGGCCAACGTCCTGACTTTC. It codes for CASSLRWPSGRLSGANVLTF.

The gene calls are TRBV7-3 and TRBJ2-2; TRBD2 agrees at 8 bases. V gave up 5 bases and J gave up 6 bases; unmatched junction bases: 5. This CDR3 is 14 amino acids long. Germline V CDR1 and CDR2: SGHTA, FQGTGA. The CDR3 region is CASSPSGGPGELFF. CDR3 bases: TGTGCCAGCAGCCCCTCGGGGGGGCCCGGGGAGCTGTTTTTT.

This clone has only one observation. The chain has TRBV15 and TRBJ2-1, with D unclear. V was cut by 0 bases and J by 6 bases, with 15 bases left in between. The germline CDR1 and CDR2 sequences are LNHNV and YYDKDF (reference sequence). The CDR3 extends over 16 amino acids. The CDR3, as DNA: TGTGCCACCAGCAGAGATGAAACCCGACTCTTCAATGAGCAGTTCTTC. Its translation: CATSRDETRLFNEQFF.

The chain employs TRBV7-9 and TRBJ1-2, with D unclear. Germline V gene data show CDR1 as SEHNR and CDR2 as FQNEAQ (reference sequence). V was trimmed by 1 base and J by 0 bases, leaving 12 bases between them. This CDR3 is built from 16 residues. The CDR3 coding sequence is TGTGCCAGCAGCTTAGGCAGGTTAATCACTAACTATGGCTACACCTTC. Protein product: CASSLGRLITNYGYTF.

The rearrangement links TRBV21-1 to TRBJ2-4; the table's D gene call, TRBD1, was not cross checked with the DNA. TRBV21-1 is recorded as a pseudogene. The CDR3 has 17 residues. The CDR3 DNA follows: TGTGCCAGCAGCAAAGGCCCCAGGGGGCGAGATAAAAACATTCAGTACTTC. Translation: CASSKGPRGRDKNIQYF.

The chain recombines TRBV9 with TRBJ2-2; 10 bases are shared with TRBD2. Germline CDR1 and CDR2: SGDLS and YYNGEE. V lost 2 bases, J lost 3 bases, and 7 bases stayed unmatched. The CDR3 is 17 residues long. The CDR3 DNA sequence: TGTGCCAGCAGCGTCTCCCTAGCGGGAGCGGACACCGGGGAGCTGTTTTTT. It codes for CASSVSLAGADTGELFF.

The genes are TRBV7-6 and TRBJ1-2; D may be TRBD1 (5 bases). Germline V gives CDR1 SGHVS, CDR2 FNYEAQ. V lost 5 bases, J lost 5 bases, and 15 bases lay in between. The CDR3 is made up of 14 amino acids. This CDR3 is CASSPAGGGYGYTF. The CDR3 DNA sequence: TGTGCCAGCAGCCCGGCCGGGGGGGGTTATGGCTACACCTTC.

The chain links TRBV6-5 to TRBJ2-7, with 9 positions matching TRBD2. The CDR3 runs 14 residues. The J segment lost 5 bases and the V segment lost 7 bases, leaving 9 bases of the junction unmatched. Germline CDR1 reads MNHEY; CDR2 reads SVGAGI. Here the CDR3 reads CASNLREGGHEQYF. Here the CDR3 DNA reads TGTGCCAGCAACCTGCGGGAGGGGGGCCACGAGCAGTACTTC.

The V gene is TRBV5-1, the J gene TRBJ1-6, with 8 bases identical to TRBD1. Germline assignment: CDR1 SGHRS and CDR2 YFSETQ. V shed 0 bases and J 6 bases; nucleotides not matched to a gene: 2. This CDR3 is built from 15 residues. The CDR3 DNA reads as TGCGCCAGCAGCTTGGTCCAGGGGGCTAATTCACCCCTCCACTTT. This translates into CASSLVQGANSPLHF.

The chain employs TRBV7-9 and TRBJ2-1, with 9 bases that match TRBD2. The germline V gene has CDR1 SEHNR and CDR2 FQNEAQ (reference sequence). The CDR3 has 15 amino acids. V lost 5 bases to trimming and J lost 2 bases; unmatched junction nucleotides: 4. The CDR3 sequence is CASSLSGRPYNEQFF. The CDR3 DNA reads as TGTGCCAGCAGCCTTAGCGGGAGACCCTACAATGAGCAGTTCTTC.

This chain links TRBV6-5 with TRBJ1-6; 7 bases map to TRBD1. V was pared by 6 bases and J by 8 bases, with 7 bases of the junction left unmatched. The CDR3 is 14 residues long. The germline V gene encodes CDR1 MNHEY and CDR2 SVGAGI. For the CDR3, the DNA is TGTGCCAGCAGCCGAAGGGGACAGTATTCACCCCTCCACTTT. Residues: CASSRRGQYSPLHF.

V usage is TRBV27 and J usage is TRBJ2-6; 8 bases fit TRBD1. Per the germline V gene, CDR1 is MNHEY and CDR2 is SMNVEV (reference sequence). This CDR3 has 16 residues. Trimming cost V 5 bases and J 0 bases; bases outside gene matches: 3. CDR3 nucleotides: TGTGCCAGCAGTCGGACAGGGCCCTCTGGGGCCAACGTCCTGACTTTC. Residues: CASSRTGPSGANVLTF.